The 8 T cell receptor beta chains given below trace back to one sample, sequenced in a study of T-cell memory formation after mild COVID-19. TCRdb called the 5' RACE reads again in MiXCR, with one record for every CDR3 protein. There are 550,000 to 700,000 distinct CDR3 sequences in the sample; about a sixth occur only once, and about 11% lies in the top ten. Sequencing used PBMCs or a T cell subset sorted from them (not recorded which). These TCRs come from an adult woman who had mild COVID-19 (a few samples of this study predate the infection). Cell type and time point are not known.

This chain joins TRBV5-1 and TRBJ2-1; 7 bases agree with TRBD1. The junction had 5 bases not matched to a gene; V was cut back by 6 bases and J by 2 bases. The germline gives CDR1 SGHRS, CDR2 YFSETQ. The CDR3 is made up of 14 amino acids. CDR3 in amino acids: CASKVQGTYNEQFF. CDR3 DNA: TGCGCCAGCAAGGTACAGGGGACCTACAATGAGCAGTTCTTC.

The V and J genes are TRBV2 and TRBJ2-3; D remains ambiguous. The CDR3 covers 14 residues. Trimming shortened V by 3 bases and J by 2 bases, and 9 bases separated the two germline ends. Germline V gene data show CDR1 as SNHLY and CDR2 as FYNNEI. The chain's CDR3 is CASSDGSATDTQYF. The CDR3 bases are TGTGCCAGCAGTGATGGCAGCGCCACAGATACGCAGTATTTT.

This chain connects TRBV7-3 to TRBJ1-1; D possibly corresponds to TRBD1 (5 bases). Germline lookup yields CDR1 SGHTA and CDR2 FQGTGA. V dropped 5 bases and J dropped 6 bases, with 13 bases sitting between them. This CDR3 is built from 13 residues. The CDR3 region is CASSPHLGPEAFF. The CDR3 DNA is TGTGCCAGCAGCCCTCATCTGGGACCTGAAGCTTTCTTT.

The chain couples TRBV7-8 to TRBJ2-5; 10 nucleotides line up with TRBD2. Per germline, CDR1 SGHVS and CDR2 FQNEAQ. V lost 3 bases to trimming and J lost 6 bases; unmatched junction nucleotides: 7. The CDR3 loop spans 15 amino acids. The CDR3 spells CASSFQRGGGQTQYF. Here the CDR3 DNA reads TGTGCCAGCAGCTTTCAGCGGGGGGGCGGGCAGACCCAGTACTTC.

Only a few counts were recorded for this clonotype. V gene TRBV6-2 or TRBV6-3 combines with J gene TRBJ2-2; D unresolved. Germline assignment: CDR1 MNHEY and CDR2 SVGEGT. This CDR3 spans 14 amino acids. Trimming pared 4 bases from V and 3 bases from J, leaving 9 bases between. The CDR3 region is CASSSLVDTGELFF. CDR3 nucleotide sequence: TGTGCCAGCAGTTCCTTGGTCGACACCGGGGAGCTGTTTTTT.

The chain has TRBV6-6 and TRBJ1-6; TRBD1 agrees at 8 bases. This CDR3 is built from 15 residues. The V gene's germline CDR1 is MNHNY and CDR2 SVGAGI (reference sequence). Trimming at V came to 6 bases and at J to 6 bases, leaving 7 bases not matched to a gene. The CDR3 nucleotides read TGTGCCAGCAGCGACCAGGGGGCGGGTAATTCACCCCTCCACTTT. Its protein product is CASSDQGAGNSPLHF.

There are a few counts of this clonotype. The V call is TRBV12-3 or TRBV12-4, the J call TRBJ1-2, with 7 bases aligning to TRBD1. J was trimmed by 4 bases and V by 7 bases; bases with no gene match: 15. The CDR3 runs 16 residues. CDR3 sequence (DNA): TGTGCCAGCACCCCGGACAGGTCCCTCCTTTCCTATGGCTACACCTTC. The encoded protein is CASTPDRSLLSYGYTF.

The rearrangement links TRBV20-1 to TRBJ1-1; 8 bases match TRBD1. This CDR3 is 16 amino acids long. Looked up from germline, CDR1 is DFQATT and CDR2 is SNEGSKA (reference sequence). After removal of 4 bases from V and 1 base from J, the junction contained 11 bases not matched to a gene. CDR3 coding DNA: TGCAGTGCTACGGACCAGGGGGCAGGGTGGAACACTGAAGCTTTCTTT. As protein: CSATDQGAGWNTEAFF.